A single sample is the source of the 5 T cell receptor beta chains below, sequenced in a study of technical replicates of blood from a few donors. Sequencing was performed with immunoSEQ multiplex PCR; in TCRdb, only in-frame clones are kept and a portion is missing. The data contain just under 45,000 clones, about 96% of them singletons. The sequencing input was T cells isolated from PBMCs. The receptors here all came from a human donor in good health.

This chain connects TRBV5-6 to TRBJ2-7; TRBD1 agrees at 7 bases. CDR1 and CDR2 from the germline V gene are SGHDT and YYEEEE. Trimming at V came to 3 bases and at J to 3 bases, leaving 9 bases not matched to a gene. The CDR3 extends over 15 amino acids. The CDR3 sequence is CASSSPGQLSYEQYF. The CDR3 nucleotides are TGTGCCAGCAGCTCACCGGGACAGCTAAGCTACGAGCAGTACTTC.

The V and J genes are TRBV13 and TRBJ2-1, with D perhaps TRBD2 (7 bases). Germline CDR1 is PRHDT and CDR2 is FYEKMQ (reference sequence). The CDR3 sequence is 19 residues long. V was cut by 4 bases and J by 4 bases, with 26 bases left in between. CDR3 loop: CASSSGGHLAGPIYNEQFF. In nucleotides, the CDR3 is TGTGCCAGCAGCTCCGGGGGGCACCTTGCAGGGCCCATTTACAATGAGCAGTTCTTC.

J is TRBJ2-1 and V is TRBV6-4; 7 bases are shared with TRBD2. Germline assignment: CDR1 MRHNA and CDR2 SNTAGT. CDR3 size: 15 residues. J lost 10 bases, V lost 4 bases, and 13 bases had no gene match. CDR3 sequence: CASSGVAGAKREQFF. DNA for the CDR3: TGTGCCAGCAGTGGCGTGGCGGGAGCAAAACGGGAGCAGTTCTTC.

This clone was seen a single time. The chain is built from TRBV27 and TRBJ1-2, with D possibly being TRBD1 (6 bases). CDR3 length: 13 amino acids. V shed 8 bases and J shed 5 bases, with 15 bases lying between them. The V gene's germline CDR1 is MNHEY and CDR2 SMNVEV (reference sequence). The CDR3 DNA reads as TGTGCCAGCTCGAGGGGGTCCTTTTATGGCTACACCTTC. Residues: CASSRGSFYGYTF.

The chain employs TRBV11-2 and TRBJ2-7; 10 bases are a match to TRBD2. The V gene's germline CDR1 is SGHAT and CDR2 FQNNGV. The CDR3 covers 14 residues. With 5 bases clipped from V and 3 bases from J, the junction kept 4 bases outside the gene matches. CDR3 sequence: CASSQLAGYYEQYF. CDR3 nucleotides: TGTGCCAGCAGCCAACTAGCGGGATACTACGAGCAGTACTTC.